Following are 14 T cell receptor beta chains from one sample sequenced in a study of blood T cell repertoires in COVID-19. Profiled with immunoSEQ multiplex PCR; TCRdb holds only in-frame clones, not every one. The sample yields 300,000 to 350,000 clones, roughly nine tenths seen once. The sample taken for sequencing was peripheral blood. These receptors were obtained from a woman under 40 with COVID-19, enrolled during active disease.

The chain employs TRBV5-1 and TRBJ2-7; 9 nucleotides agree with TRBD1. The CDR3 covers 16 residues. Germline trimming cut 5 bases from V and 2 bases from J; bases unmatched to any gene: 11. Germline values: CDR1 SGHRS, CDR2 YFSETQ. The CDR3 DNA follows: TGCGCCAGCAGATCGGGACAGGGCTTTTCTACCTACGAGCAGTACTTC. This encodes CASRSGQGFSTYEQYF.

Only one count was recorded for this clone. CDR3 residues: CASSLRVGSYNEQFF. The CDR3 nucleotides are TGTGCCAGCAGCTTACGGGTGGGCTCCTACAATGAGCAGTTCTTC. The chain couples TRBV7-3 to TRBJ2-1; D not certain. Germline-derived CDR1 and CDR2 are SGHTA and FQGTGA. Trimming shortened V by 2 bases and J by 0 bases, and 8 bases separated the two germline ends. The CDR3 consists of 15 residues.

V is TRBV14 and J is TRBJ1-2, with 7 bases matching TRBD1. With V trimmed by 6 bases and J by 7 bases, 8 bases remained unmatched. Germline V lookup: CDR1 SGHDN, CDR2 FVKESK. The CDR3 contains 13 residues. The CDR3 bases are TGTGCCAGCAGTTTCGACAGGGTGGGTGGCTACACCTTC. As protein: CASSFDRVGGYTF.

This clone came up once. The J gene is TRBJ1-2, the V gene TRBV7-9; the match to TRBD1 covers 8 bases. J was trimmed by 4 bases and V by 6 bases; bases with no gene match: 4. Germline V gene lookup returns CDR1 SEHNR and CDR2 FQNEAQ (reference sequence). This CDR3 comprises 13 residues. The CDR3, as DNA: TGTGCCAGCAGGCGGGGACAGGTCTATGGCTACACCTTC. Protein product: CASRRGQVYGYTF. Filled out from reference TRBV7-9 and TRBJ1-2, the complete variable domain reads DTGVSQNPRHKITKRGQNVTFRCDPISEHNRLYWYRQTLGQGPEFLTYFQNEAQLEKSRLLSDRFSAERPKGSFSTLEIQRTEQGDSAMYLCASRRGQVYGYTFGSGTRLTVV.

A few counts support this clone. The CDR3 spells CASSSLAGGGNEQFF. DNA for the CDR3: TGTGCCAGCAGTTCGCTAGCGGGAGGAGGAAATGAGCAGTTCTTC. This chain uses TRBV27 with TRBJ2-1; 11 bases are a match to TRBD2. The CDR3 runs 15 residues. The ends lost 4 bases at V and 7 bases at J; junction bases unmatched: 6. The germline V gene has CDR1 MNHEY and CDR2 SMNVEV (reference sequence).

The chain joins TRBV5-1 to TRBJ1-1; maybe TRBD1 (6 bases). CDR1 and CDR2 (germline): SGHRS, YFSETQ. The CDR3 totals 14 residues. V lost 8 bases and J lost 0, with 14 bases in between. This CDR3 is CASRQAIMNTEAFF. DNA for the CDR3: TGCGCCAGTCGACAGGCCATCATGAACACTGAAGCTTTCTTT. Full variable domain (missing parts from reference TRBV5-1 and TRBJ1-1): KAGVTQTPRYLIKTRGQQVTLSCSPISGHRSVSWYQQTPGQGLQFLFEYFSETQRNKGNFPGRFSGRQFSNSRSEMNVSTLELGDSALYLCASRQAIMNTEAFFGQGTRLTVV.

The rearrangement links TRBV19 to TRBJ1-5; D is possibly TRBD1 (5 bases). CDR3 length: 15 amino acids. V was cut by 4 bases and J by 7 bases, with 17 bases left in between. In germline, CDR1 is LNHDA, CDR2 SQIVND (reference sequence). This chain's CDR3 is CASSRTGHIGQPQHF. DNA for the CDR3: TGTGCCAGTAGTAGAACCGGACACATTGGGCAGCCCCAGCATTTT.

V usage is TRBV2 and J usage is TRBJ2-1; TRBD2 agrees at 8 bases. The CDR3 is made up of 13 amino acids. From germline, CDR1 is SNHLY and CDR2 FYNNEI. J gave up 9 bases and V 4 bases, and 5 bases lay outside the gene matches. CDR3 in amino acids: CASSAGLAIEQFF. The CDR3 nucleotides are TGTGCCAGCAGTGCTGGACTAGCTATTGAGCAGTTCTTC.

The chain combines TRBV20-1 with TRBJ1-4; D is undetermined. The CDR3 is made up of 11 amino acids. Trimming took off 6 bases at V and 4 bases at J, with 6 bases between the two ends. Germline CDR1 is DFQATT and CDR2 is SNEGSKA (reference sequence). Here the CDR3 DNA reads TGCAGTGCGCAACTTAATGAAAAACTGTTTTTT. Protein sequence: CSAQLNEKLFF.

This clone was detected once. V usage is TRBV29-1 and J usage is TRBJ1-1, with no clear D. Per the germline V gene, CDR1 is SQVTM and CDR2 is ANQGSEA. V lost 5 bases and J 5 bases, leaving 12 bases between the germline ends. The CDR3 consists of 12 residues. The CDR3 loop reads CSVWSNTTEAFF. In DNA, the CDR3 is TGCAGCGTTTGGAGTAATACTACTGAAGCTTTCTTT.

V is TRBV27 and J is TRBJ1-1, with 10 nucleotides matching TRBD1. J lost 7 bases, V lost 4 bases, and 6 bases had no gene match. The CDR3 spans 14 residues. CDR1 is MNHEY, CDR2 SMNVEV, per germline (reference sequence). In nucleotides, the CDR3 is TGTGCCAGCAGTTGGGACAGGGGTATTGGTGAAGCTTTCTTT. Translation: CASSWDRGIGEAFF.

There are a few counts of this clone. The chain uses TRBV6-5 and TRBJ2-6, with TRBD1 as a possible D gene (5 bases). The CDR3 has 14 residues. The V gene lost 7 bases and the J gene lost 4 bases, with 11 bases spanning the gap. The germline V gene has CDR1 MNHEY and CDR2 SVGAGI. The CDR3 loop is CASNGREGANVLTF. The CDR3 DNA sequence: TGTGCCAGCAACGGCAGGGAAGGGGCCAACGTCCTGACTTTC.

The chain joins TRBV5-1 to TRBJ2-2; weak D call: TRBD2 (6 bases). This CDR3 region has 15 residues. The ends were cut back, 4 bases at V and 5 bases at J, with 15 bases in the middle. Germline CDR1 and CDR2: SGHRS and YFSETQ. The CDR3 nucleotides are TGCGCCAGCAGCCATAAAAGGGGAGGTACCGGGGAGCTGTTTTTT. It translates to CASSHKRGGTGELFF.

CDR3 coding DNA: TGTGCCAGCAGTTACCTGGGACAGGGGGCTTACACCTTC. Residues: CASSYLGQGAYTF. V is TRBV6-2 or TRBV6-3 and J is TRBJ1-2; 12 positions agree with TRBD1. J gave up 11 bases and V 2 bases, and 3 bases lay outside the gene matches. This CDR3 is 13 amino acids long. The V gene's germline CDR1 is MNHEY and CDR2 SVGEGT.